The present T cell receptor beta chain was sequenced within a study of blood T cell repertoires in COVID-19 (dated by TCRdb to the early 2020s). The study in broad terms: The collaborator samples originated in the United States, Italy and Spain and spanned the acute and convalescent phases of COVID-19. The sample metadata nearly always contained a de-identified subject ID, COVID-19 status, age in years and sex. The material from the prospective study consisted of cDNA or gDNA derived from T cells, B-cell-depleted T cells, or PBMCs. The repertoires were made available in a free public database intended to serve as a resource for research on the immune response to SARS-CoV-2. Deeply sampled blood TCRbeta repertoires from subjects exposed to, actively infected with, or recovered from COVID-19 were included in the dataset. Samples were obtained from the ongoing ImmuneRACE study (first 160 participants) and from about 1,300 subjects provided by 6 global collaborators. Where available, HLA class I and class II types were obtained from metadata supplied by the sample provider rather than from assay-based typing. Results and caveats for the whole study, not just this receptor: Clinical and demographic metadata were provided uncurated, with the amount varying by source and participant.

Including cysteine and phenylalanine, the CDR3 has 15 amino acids. Only the CDR3 portion is preserved as DNA: 45 bases, with reading frame beginning at the first base. According to the germline V gene, CDR1 reads MDHEN and CDR2 reads SYDVKM. Collaborating institutions collected whole blood in K2EDTA tubes following their own protocols. For TCRbeta analysis, collaborators shipped samples in one of three forms: frozen whole blood, isolated PBMCs, or DNA extracted from either of those sample types. TCRbeta CDR3 regions were amplified from genomic DNA by means of the immunoSEQ Assay, a bias-controlled multiplex PCR. Regarding the original processing steps: The number of nucleated cells in each sample was estimated from the amplification of reference gene primers within the assay. Sequence reads were collapsed and filtered to measure the absolute abundance of every unique TCRbeta CDR3 rearrangement. For each sample, productive Simpson clonality was calculated by taking the square root of Simpson's diversity index across productive rearrangements. TCRdb took over this immuneACCESS table, retaining in-frame rearrangements with V and J assigned. Such tables are incomplete; in checked studies, under half of the missing clones stem from an unresolved V gene, and the remainder is unexplained. That table is the source of V, J and clone size, and D and trimming were worked out from the DNA. This sample has roughly 150,000 clones in its table, and roughly 84% of those were observed once. The top ten clones comprise under 13% of the sample.

A word on this clone: Its antigen remains undetermined. No clone much larger than this one lies a single base away; base qualities are absent.

The clonotype comes from a man between 65 and 85 years old with active or convalescent COVID-19. Source material: peripheral blood. The sequence links TRBV28 to TRBJ1-1, and TRBD1 matches 9 of the central bases. CDR3 reads: CAILGQGASNTEAFF. The bases read TGTGCGATACTGGGACAGGGAGCGTCGAACACTGAAGCTTTCTTT.